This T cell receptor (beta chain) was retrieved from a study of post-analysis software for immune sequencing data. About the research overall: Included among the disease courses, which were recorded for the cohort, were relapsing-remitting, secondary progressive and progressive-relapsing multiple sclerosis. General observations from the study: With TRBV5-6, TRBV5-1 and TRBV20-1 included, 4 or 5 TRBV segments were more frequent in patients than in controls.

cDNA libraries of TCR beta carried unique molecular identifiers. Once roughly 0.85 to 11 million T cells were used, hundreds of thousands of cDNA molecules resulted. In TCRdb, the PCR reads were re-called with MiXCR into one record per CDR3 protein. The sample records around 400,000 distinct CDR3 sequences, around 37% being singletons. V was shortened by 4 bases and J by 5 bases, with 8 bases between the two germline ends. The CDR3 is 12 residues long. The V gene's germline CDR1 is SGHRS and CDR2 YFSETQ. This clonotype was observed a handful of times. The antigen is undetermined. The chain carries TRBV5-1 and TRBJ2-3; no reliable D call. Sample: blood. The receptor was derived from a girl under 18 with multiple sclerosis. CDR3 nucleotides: TGCGCCAGCAGCCTGGGGATAGATACGCAGTATTTT. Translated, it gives CASSLGIDTQYF.